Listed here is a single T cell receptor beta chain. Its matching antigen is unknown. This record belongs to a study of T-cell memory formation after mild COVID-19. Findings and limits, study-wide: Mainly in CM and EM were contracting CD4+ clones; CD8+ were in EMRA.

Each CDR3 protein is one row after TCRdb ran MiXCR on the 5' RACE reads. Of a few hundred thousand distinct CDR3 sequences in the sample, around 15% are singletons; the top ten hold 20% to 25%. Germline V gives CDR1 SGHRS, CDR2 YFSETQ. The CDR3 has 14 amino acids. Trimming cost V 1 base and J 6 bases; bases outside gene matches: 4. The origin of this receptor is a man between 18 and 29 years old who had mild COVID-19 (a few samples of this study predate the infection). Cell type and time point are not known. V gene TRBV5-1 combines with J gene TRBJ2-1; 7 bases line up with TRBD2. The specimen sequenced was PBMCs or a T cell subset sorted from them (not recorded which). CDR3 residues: CASSLRLAPNEQFF. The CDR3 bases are TGCGCCAGCAGCTTGCGACTAGCTCCCAATGAGCAGTTCTTC. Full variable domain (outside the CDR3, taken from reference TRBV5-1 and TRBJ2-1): KAGVTQTPRYLIKTRGQQVTLSCSPISGHRSVSWYQQTPGQGLQFLFEYFSETQRNKGNFPGRFSGRQFSNSRSEMNVSTLELGDSALYLCASSLRLAPNEQFFGPGTRLTVL.